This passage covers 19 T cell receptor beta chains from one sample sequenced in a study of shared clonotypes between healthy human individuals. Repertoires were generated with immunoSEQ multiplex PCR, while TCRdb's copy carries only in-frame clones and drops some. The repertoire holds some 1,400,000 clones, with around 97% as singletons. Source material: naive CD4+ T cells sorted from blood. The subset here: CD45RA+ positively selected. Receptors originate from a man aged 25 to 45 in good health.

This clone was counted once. The CDR3 DNA sequence: TGTGCCAGCAGTTTAGCAGGGCGCTTGGGCTACACCTTC. Its translation: CASSLAGRLGYTF. The chain couples TRBV27 to TRBJ1-2, with D possibly TRBD1 on 5 matching bases. CDR1 MNHEY and CDR2 SMNVEV come from the germline V gene (reference sequence). Trimming pared 2 bases from V and 8 bases from J, leaving 12 bases between. The CDR3 length is 13 residues.

CDR3 bases: TGCGCCAGCAGCCAAGATCTTCACAGGGGGCAAACAGATACGCAGTATTTT. Its protein product is CASSQDLHRGQTDTQYF. The chain couples TRBV4-1 to TRBJ2-3; 9 positions agree with TRBD1. V shed 0 bases, J shed 3 bases, and the junction held 7 bases outside the gene matches. The CDR3 loop spans 17 amino acids. Germline assignment: CDR1 MGHRA and CDR2 YSYEKL.

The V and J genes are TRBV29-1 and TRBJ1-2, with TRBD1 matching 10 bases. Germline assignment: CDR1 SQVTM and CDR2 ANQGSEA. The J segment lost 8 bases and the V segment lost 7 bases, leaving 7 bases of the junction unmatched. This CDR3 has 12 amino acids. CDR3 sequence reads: CSAGQGVKGYTF. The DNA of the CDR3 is TGCAGCGCTGGACAGGGGGTGAAGGGCTACACCTTC.

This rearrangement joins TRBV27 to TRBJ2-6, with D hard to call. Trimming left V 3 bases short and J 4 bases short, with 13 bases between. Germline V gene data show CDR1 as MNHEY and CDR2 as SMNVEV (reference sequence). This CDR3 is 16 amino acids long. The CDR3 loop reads CASSFSSVSGANVLTF. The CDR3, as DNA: TGTGCCAGCAGTTTCTCATCCGTCTCCGGGGCCAACGTCCTGACTTTC.

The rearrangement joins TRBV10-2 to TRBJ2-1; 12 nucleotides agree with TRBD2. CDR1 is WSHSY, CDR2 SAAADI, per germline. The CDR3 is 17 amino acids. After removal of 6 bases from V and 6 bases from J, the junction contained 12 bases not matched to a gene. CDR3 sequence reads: CASREASGRVAVNEQFF. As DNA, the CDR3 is TGCGCCAGCAGGGAGGCTAGCGGGAGGGTGGCGGTCAATGAGCAGTTCTTC.

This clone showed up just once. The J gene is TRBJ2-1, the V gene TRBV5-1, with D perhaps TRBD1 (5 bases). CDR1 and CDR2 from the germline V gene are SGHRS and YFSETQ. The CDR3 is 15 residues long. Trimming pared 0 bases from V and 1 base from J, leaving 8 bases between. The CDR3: CASSLDRRSYNEQFF. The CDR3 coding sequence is TGCGCCAGCAGCTTGGACAGGAGATCCTACAATGAGCAGTTCTTC.

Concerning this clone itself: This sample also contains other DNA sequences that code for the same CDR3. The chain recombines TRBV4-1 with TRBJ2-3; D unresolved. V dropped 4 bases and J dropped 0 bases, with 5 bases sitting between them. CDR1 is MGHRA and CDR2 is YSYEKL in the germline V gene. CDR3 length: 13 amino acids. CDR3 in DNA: TGCGCCAGCAGCCGGGGTAGCACAGATACGCAGTATTTT. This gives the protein CASSRGSTDTQYF.

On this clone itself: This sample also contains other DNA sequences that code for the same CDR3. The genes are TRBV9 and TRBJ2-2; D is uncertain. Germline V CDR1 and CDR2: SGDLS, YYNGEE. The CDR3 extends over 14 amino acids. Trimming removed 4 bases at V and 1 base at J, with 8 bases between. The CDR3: CASSPRQNTGELFF. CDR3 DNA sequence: TGTGCCAGCAGCCCGAGACAGAACACCGGGGAGCTGTTTTTT.

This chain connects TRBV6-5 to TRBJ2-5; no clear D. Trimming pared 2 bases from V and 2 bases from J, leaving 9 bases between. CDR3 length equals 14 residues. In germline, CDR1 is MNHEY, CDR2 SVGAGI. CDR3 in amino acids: CASSYGQPQETQYF. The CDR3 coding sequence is TGTGCCAGCAGTTACGGGCAGCCTCAAGAGACCCAGTACTTC.

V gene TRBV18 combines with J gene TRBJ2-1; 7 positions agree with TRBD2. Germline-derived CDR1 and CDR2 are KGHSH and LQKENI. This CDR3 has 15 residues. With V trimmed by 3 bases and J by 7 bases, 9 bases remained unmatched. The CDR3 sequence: CASSPTGSGWNEQFF. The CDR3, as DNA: TGTGCCAGCTCACCCACGGGTAGCGGGTGGAATGAGCAGTTCTTC.

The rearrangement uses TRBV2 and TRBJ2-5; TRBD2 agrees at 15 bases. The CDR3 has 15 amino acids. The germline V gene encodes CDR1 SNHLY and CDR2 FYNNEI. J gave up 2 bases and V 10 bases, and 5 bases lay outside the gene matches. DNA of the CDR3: TGTGCCACTGCGGGACTAGCGGGAGGTCAAGAGACCCAGTACTTC. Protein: CATAGLAGGQETQYF.

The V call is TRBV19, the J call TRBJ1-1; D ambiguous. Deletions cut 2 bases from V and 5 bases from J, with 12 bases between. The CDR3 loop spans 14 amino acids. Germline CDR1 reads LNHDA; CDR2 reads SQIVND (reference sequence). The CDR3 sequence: CASSILERGTEAFF. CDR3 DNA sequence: TGTGCCAGTAGTATATTGGAGAGAGGGACTGAAGCTTTCTTT. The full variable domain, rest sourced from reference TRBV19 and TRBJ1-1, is DGGITQSPKYLFRKEGQNVTLSCEQNLNHDAMYWYRQDPGQGLRLIYYSQIVNDFQKGDIAEGYSVSREKKESFPLTVTSAQKNPTAFYLCASSILERGTEAFFGQGTRLTVV.

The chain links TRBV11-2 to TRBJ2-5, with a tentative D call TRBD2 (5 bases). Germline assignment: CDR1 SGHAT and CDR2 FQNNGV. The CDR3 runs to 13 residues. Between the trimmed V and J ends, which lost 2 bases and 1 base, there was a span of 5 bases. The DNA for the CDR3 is TGTGCCAGCAGCTTACTAGCCCAAGAGACCCAGTACTTC. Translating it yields CASSLLAQETQYF.

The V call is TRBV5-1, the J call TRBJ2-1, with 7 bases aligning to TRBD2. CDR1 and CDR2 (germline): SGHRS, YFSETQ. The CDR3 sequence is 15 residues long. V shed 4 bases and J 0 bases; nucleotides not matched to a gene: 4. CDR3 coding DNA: TGCGCCAGCAGCGATAGCGGGTTCTCCTACAATGAGCAGTTCTTC. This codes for CASSDSGFSYNEQFF.

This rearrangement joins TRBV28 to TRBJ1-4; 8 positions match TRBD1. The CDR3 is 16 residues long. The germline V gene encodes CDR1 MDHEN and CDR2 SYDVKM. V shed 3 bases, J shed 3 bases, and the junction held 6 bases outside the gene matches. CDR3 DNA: TGTGCCAGCAGTTTCCCCGCAGGGGGCTCTAATGAAAAACTGTTTTTT. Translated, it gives CASSFPAGGSNEKLFF. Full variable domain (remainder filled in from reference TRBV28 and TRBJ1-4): DVKVTQSSRYLVKRTGEKVFLECVQDMDHENMFWYRQDPGLGLRLIYFSYDVKMKEKGDIPEGYSVSREKKERFSLILESASTNQTSMYLCASSFPAGGSNEKLFFGSGTQLSVL.

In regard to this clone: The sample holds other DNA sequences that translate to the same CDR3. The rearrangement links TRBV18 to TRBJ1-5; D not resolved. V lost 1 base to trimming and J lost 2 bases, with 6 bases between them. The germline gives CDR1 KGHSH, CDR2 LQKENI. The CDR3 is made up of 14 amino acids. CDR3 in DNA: TGTGCCAGCTCACCACTCGGAGGCAATCAGCCCCAGCATTTT. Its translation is CASSPLGGNQPQHF.

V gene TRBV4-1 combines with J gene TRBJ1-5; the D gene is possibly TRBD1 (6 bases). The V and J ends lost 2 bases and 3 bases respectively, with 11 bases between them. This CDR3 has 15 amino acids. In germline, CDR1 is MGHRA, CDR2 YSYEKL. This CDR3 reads CASSQTGTINQPQHF. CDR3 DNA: TGCGCCAGCAGCCAAACCGGGACAATCAATCAGCCCCAGCATTTT.

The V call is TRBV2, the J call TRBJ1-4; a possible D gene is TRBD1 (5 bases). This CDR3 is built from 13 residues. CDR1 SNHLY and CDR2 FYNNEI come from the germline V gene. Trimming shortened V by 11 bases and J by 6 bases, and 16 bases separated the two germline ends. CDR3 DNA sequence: TGTGCCCAAAGTGGGGGAATGGATGAAAAACTGTTTTTT. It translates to CAQSGGMDEKLFF.

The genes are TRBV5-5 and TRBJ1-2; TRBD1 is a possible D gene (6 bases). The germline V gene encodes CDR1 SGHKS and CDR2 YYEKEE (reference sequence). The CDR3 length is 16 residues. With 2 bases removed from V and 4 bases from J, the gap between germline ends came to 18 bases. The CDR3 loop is CASSFQIGGMAYGYTF. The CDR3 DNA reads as TGTGCCAGCAGCTTTCAGATAGGGGGGATGGCCTATGGCTACACCTTC.